Sequencing of this T cell receptor (beta chain) was carried out in a study of human T cells and chemical hapten exposure. Turning to the study itself: The patch tests put 0.01% DPC on the skin of the upper back and were read 6 days later.

TCRdb passed the RACE reads through MiXCR, listing each CDR3 protein once. The data hold some 36,000 distinct CDR3 sequences, with more than 9% observed a single time. Study-level points and caveats: All donors were alopecia patients, so their immunity may differ from that of healthy people. As patch test score rose, PT1 expanded TCR counts tended to rise as well.

Ten or more counts support this clonotype. Its antigen remains unknown. The time point is: patch test 3, about 24 weeks after DPC sensitization. Treatment given: therapeutic diphenylcyclopropenone sensitization with weekly scalp DPC. Extraction of total RNA was performed on unfractionated whole blood. Ahead of applying each patch test, blood was sampled. Germline-derived CDR1 and CDR2 are KGHSH and LQKENI. This CDR3 is built from 18 residues. The trim removed 2 bases at V and 2 bases at J, leaving 7 bases unmatched. The chain joins TRBV18 to TRBJ1-4, with 11 bases matching TRBD1. This sequence originates from a man between 50 and 59 years old with alopecia areata. Some clones in this sample may be carry-over from other donors' samples. Sequenced material: whole blood, taken in connection with sensitization to the hapten diphenylcyclopropenone (DPC). The CDR3 loop reads CASSPSDRGLSTNEKLFF. The CDR3 nucleotides are TGTGCCAGCTCACCATCGGACAGGGGGCTGTCTACTAATGAAAAACTGTTTTTT.